A selection of T cell receptor beta chains follows, all from one sample in a study of T cell responses to AZD1222 COVID-19 vaccine. Produced via immunoSEQ multiplex PCR; TCRdb's table is partial and in-frame only. The sample lists 160,000 or so clones; roughly nine tenths were seen once. This specimen consisted of peripheral blood, obtained after recovery from COVID-19. These receptors originate from an adult who had recovered from COVID-19. CDR3s include the opening cysteine and the closing phenylalanine or tryptophan. The order of the fields is V gene, clone size, J gene, CDR3 protein. A row's size may be missing; if present it is once, few, many or a size class.

V gene: TRBV7-2
clone size: -
J gene: TRBJ2-1
CDR3 protein: CASSTLAGGFREFF

V gene: TRBV12-3/TRBV12-4
clone size: -
J gene: TRBJ2-3
CDR3 protein: CASTLRRDTQYF

V gene: TRBV28
clone size: once
J gene: TRBJ2-1
CDR3 protein: CASSLWGNSYNEQFF

V gene: TRBV16
clone size: -
J gene: TRBJ1-1
CDR3 protein: CASSRDLNTEAFF

V gene: TRBV2
clone size: -
J gene: TRBJ2-2
CDR3 protein: CAGGLVNTGELFF

V gene: TRBV3-1/TRBV3-2
clone size: -
J gene: TRBJ1-4
CDR3 protein: CASSLSRDEKLFF

V gene: TRBV7-3
clone size: -
J gene: TRBJ1-6
CDR3 protein: CASSFLGGNNSPLHF

V gene: TRBV19
clone size: once
J gene: TRBJ2-2
CDR3 protein: CASSIGIRKGLANTGELFF

V gene: TRBV6-1
clone size: -
J gene: TRBJ1-4
CDR3 protein: CASSEASGAYNEKLFF

V gene: TRBV28
clone size: -
J gene: TRBJ2-3
CDR3 protein: CASSSQGASGGRGDTQYF

V gene: TRBV5-1
clone size: -
J gene: TRBJ2-7
CDR3 protein: CASSLRGVAIYEQYF

V gene: TRBV6-4
clone size: -
J gene: TRBJ1-6
CDR3 protein: CASSASQGYNSPLHF

V gene: TRBV4-2
clone size: once
J gene: TRBJ2-7
CDR3 protein: CASSQTSGSTSYEQYF

V gene: TRBV5-1
clone size: -
J gene: TRBJ2-3
CDR3 protein: CASSTGTTTSTDTQYF

V gene: TRBV5-1
clone size: few
J gene: TRBJ1-3
CDR3 protein: CASRAGFGNTIYF

V gene: TRBV3-1/TRBV3-2
clone size: -
J gene: TRBJ1-2
CDR3 protein: CASSQTSGRYTF

V gene: TRBV9
clone size: -
J gene: TRBJ2-3
CDR3 protein: CASSASGSFDTQYF